What follows are 2 T cell receptor beta chains derived from one specimen sequenced in a study of blood T cell repertoires in COVID-19. Some clones are missing from TCRdb's copy, which holds only in-frame ones; the method was immunoSEQ multiplex PCR. Here the sample spans about 83,000 clones, about four fifths being singletons. The sequencing sample was made of peripheral blood. These TCRs come from a woman over 75 with active or convalescent COVID-19.

This chain links TRBV7-2 with TRBJ2-7; TRBD1 matches at 12 bases. The V gene end was trimmed by 1 base and the J gene end by 11 bases; junction bases not matched to a gene: 6. Germline CDR1 reads SGHTA; CDR2 reads FQGNSA. This CDR3 comprises 14 residues. The CDR3 loop reads CASSLEGQGARKYF. Here the CDR3 DNA reads TGTGCCAGCAGCTTAGAGGGACAGGGGGCGCGTAAGTACTTC.

There are a few counts of this clone. The CDR3 protein is CASGLRGYTF. The CDR3 bases are TGTGCTAGTGGTTTGCGTGGCTACACCTTC. This chain uses TRBV12-5 with TRBJ1-2; D not resolved. Germline V gives CDR1 LGHNT, CDR2 FRNRAP. The V gene lost 2 bases and the J gene lost 7 bases, with 2 bases spanning the gap. This CDR3 comprises 10 residues.